Following are 10 T cell receptor beta chains from one sample sequenced in a study of CD8 T cells in Susac syndrome. With random hexamers, reverse transcription was performed on roughly 0.5 to 1 ug of RNA. TCRdb independently ran MiXCR on the immunoSEQ multiplex PCR reads; one entry per CDR3 protein. This sample yields 170,000 or so distinct CDR3 sequences, of which approximately 94% are seen a single time; around 0.12% belongs to the top ten. Sequenced input: CD4+ T cells from PBMCs. These receptors were taken from a human donor with Susac syndrome.

This chain uses TRBV28 with TRBJ1-1, with no clear D. The CDR3 is made up of 14 amino acids. The ends were cut back, 2 bases at V and 6 bases at J, with 13 bases in the middle. The germline V gene encodes CDR1 MDHEN and CDR2 SYDVKM. The CDR3 DNA reads TGTGCCAGCAGTTTAACCCTCCCTGTCGCTGAAGCTTTCTTT. Protein: CASSLTLPVAEAFF.

This clonotype was picked up a small number of times. This chain's CDR3 is CASSLGGGGTEAFF. DNA of the CDR3: TGTGCCAGCAGTTTAGGCGGGGGAGGGACTGAAGCTTTCTTT. The genes are TRBV12-3 or TRBV12-4 and TRBJ1-1; D perhaps matches TRBD1 (5 bases). The CDR3 covers 14 residues. V was trimmed by 1 base and J by 5 bases, leaving 11 bases between them.

The chain employs TRBV28 and TRBJ2-1, with D maybe TRBD2 (5 bases). Germline CDR1 reads MDHEN; CDR2 reads SYDVKM. Trimming pared 8 bases from V and 0 bases from J, leaving 8 bases between. CDR3 length: 13 amino acids. The CDR3, as DNA: TGTGCCAGCCGGGGTCTCTCCTACAATGAGCAGTTCTTC. Protein sequence: CASRGLSYNEQFF.

The chain carries TRBV30 and TRBJ1-5; D is possibly TRBD1 (5 bases). Trimming pared 2 bases from V and 0 bases from J, leaving 17 bases between. CDR3 size: 17 residues. The germline CDR1 and CDR2 sequences are GTSNPN and SVGIG (reference sequence). Here the CDR3 DNA reads TGTGCCTGGAGTTTGGGGGATTACGCGAATAGCAATCAGCCCCAGCATTTT. Translation gives CAWSLGDYANSNQPQHF.

The CDR3 here is CSARGQNEQYV. CDR3 DNA: TGCAGTGCTAGAGGACAGAACGAGCAGTACGTC. The chain carries TRBV20-1 and TRBJ2-7; TRBD1 is a possible D gene (5 bases). V was shortened by 1 base and J by 5 bases, with 6 bases between the two germline ends. Germline-derived CDR1 and CDR2 are DFQATT and SNEGSKA (reference sequence). CDR3 length: 11 residues.

The genes are TRBV20-1 and TRBJ1-2; the D is unclear. The CDR3 loop spans 11 amino acids. The V gene's germline CDR1 is DFQATT and CDR2 SNEGSKA (reference sequence). V was cut by 2 bases and J by 7 bases, with 8 bases left in between. The CDR3 spells CSARQMSGYTF. The CDR3 DNA reads as TGCAGTGCTAGACAGATGTCTGGCTACACCTTC.

V is TRBV27 and J is TRBJ1-2; D is undetermined. The CDR3 is 15 residues long. V gave up 5 bases and J gave up 6 bases, with 19 bases separating them. Per germline, CDR1 MNHEY and CDR2 SMNVEV (reference sequence). CDR3 sequence (DNA): TGTGCCAGCAGTACCCCCGGGGTAGACACAAATGGCTACACCTTC. This codes for CASSTPGVDTNGYTF.

This rearrangement joins TRBV6-5 to TRBJ2-1, with D perhaps TRBD1 or TRBD2 (5 bases each). The V and J ends lost 2 bases and 8 bases respectively, with 7 bases between them. The CDR3 is made up of 12 amino acids. Germline V gene sequence: CDR1 MNHEY, CDR2 SVGAGI. The CDR3 is CASSYGGYEQFF. The CDR3 DNA is TGTGCCAGCAGTTACGGGGGTTATGAGCAGTTCTTC.

V is TRBV28 and J is TRBJ2-7, with D perhaps matching TRBD1 (6 bases). Trimming pared 5 bases from V and 0 bases from J, leaving 17 bases between. Germline-derived CDR1 and CDR2 are MDHEN and SYDVKM. The CDR3 runs to 16 residues. The CDR3 is CASSLQGVPSSYEQYF. Written as DNA, the CDR3 is TGTGCCAGCAGTCTACAGGGTGTACCCTCCTCCTACGAGCAGTACTTC.

The chain is built from TRBV19 and TRBJ1-1; D is uncertain. The V and J ends lost 5 bases and 1 base respectively, with 8 bases between them. CDR3 length equals 13 residues. The germline V gene encodes CDR1 LNHDA and CDR2 SQIVND (reference sequence). Here the CDR3 reads CASSSQKNTEAFF. CDR3 DNA: TGTGCCAGTAGTTCCCAGAAGAACACTGAAGCTTTCTTT.